This T cell receptor beta chain was identified during a study of cytomegalovirus exposure and HLA in healthy donors. Study-level information: It was reported in a later analysis that the 90 to 150 validation repertoires used the same platform as the roughly 640 first-cohort repertoires.

The CDR3 totals 12 residues. Germline CDR1 and CDR2: PRHDT and FYEKMQ (reference sequence). Clones were sequenced by immunoSEQ multiplex PCR, and TCRdb holds only the in-frame ones, with some missing. This sample has more than 300,000 clones; roughly 85% occur once, and the top ten carry 0.84%. The validation cohort, a group of under 150 subjects, included the donors and was separate from the roughly 600-subject first cohort. A word on this clone: Relative to the germline gene, one junction end is altered; a read error may explain this.

The sample taken for sequencing was PBMCs. The chain couples TRBV13 to TRBJ2-7; 9 nucleotides line up with TRBD1. The sequence was collected from a woman aged 18-29 years in good health and CMV-seronegative. The CDR3 DNA follows: TGTGCCAGTAGCTGGGACAGGGAAAAGCAGTACTTC. Amino acid sequence: CASSWDREKQYF.